This T cell receptor beta chain was sequenced in a study of T cells in narcolepsy. Trimming removed 6 bases from V and 6 bases from J, with 11 bases in between. Per the germline V gene, CDR1 is MNHNS and CDR2 is SASEGT. The CDR3 runs to 13 residues. Profiling relied on immunoSEQ multiplex PCR, and the TCRdb table lists in-frame clones only, not all of them. Of 32,000 or so clones in the sample, almost 80% were seen once. The TCR was taken from a human donor in good health. The source material was memory (CD45RA-) CD4+ T cells from blood. The rearrangement uses TRBV6-1 and TRBJ2-2; a possible D gene is TRBD1 (5 bases). The CDR3 sequence is CASRETRAGELFF. CDR3 nucleotide sequence: TGTGCCAGCAGAGAGACCAGGGCCGGGGAGCTGTTTTTT.